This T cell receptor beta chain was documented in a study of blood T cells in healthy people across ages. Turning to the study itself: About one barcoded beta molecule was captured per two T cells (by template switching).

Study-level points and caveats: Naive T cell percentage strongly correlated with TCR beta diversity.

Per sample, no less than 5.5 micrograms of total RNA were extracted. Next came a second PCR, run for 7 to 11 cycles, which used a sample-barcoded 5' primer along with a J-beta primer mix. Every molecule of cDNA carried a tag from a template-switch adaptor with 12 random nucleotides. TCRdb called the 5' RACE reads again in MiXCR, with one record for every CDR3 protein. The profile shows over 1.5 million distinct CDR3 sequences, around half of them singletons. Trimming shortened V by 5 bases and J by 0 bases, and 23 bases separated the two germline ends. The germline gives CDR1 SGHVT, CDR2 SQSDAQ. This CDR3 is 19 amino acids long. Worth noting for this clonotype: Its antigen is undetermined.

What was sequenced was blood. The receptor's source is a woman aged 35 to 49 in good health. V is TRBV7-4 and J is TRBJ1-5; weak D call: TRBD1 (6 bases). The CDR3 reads CASSPGGGGRPYSNQPQHF. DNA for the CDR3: TGTGCCAGCAGCCCAGGCGGGGGGGGGCGACCCTATAGCAATCAGCCCCAGCATTTT.